A single sample is the source of the 7 T cell receptor beta chains below, sequenced in a study of shared T cell receptors in the human thymus. Sequencing used immunoSEQ multiplex PCR; TCRdb keeps in-frame clones, though not all of them. The sample consists of about 380,000 clones, over 90% of them appearing once. The sample consisted of thymocytes. These receptors were obtained from a human donor.

V is TRBV30 and J is TRBJ2-1, with D possibly TRBD1 on 5 matching bases. Trimming took 7 bases from V and 5 from J, leaving 15 bases between them. CDR1 is GTSNPN and CDR2 is SVGIG in the germline V gene (reference sequence). The CDR3 is made up of 13 amino acids. CDR3 in amino acids: CAYSLGPHNEQFF. The CDR3 DNA sequence: TGTGCCTATTCCCTGGGGCCCCACAATGAGCAGTTCTTC.

This rearrangement joins TRBV4-1 to TRBJ2-1; D is unclear. This CDR3 has 18 residues. Trimming shortened V by 4 bases and J by 4 bases, and 23 bases separated the two germline ends. The germline CDR1 and CDR2 sequences are MGHRA and YSYEKL. CDR3 in amino acids: CASSRLSGKRMGYNEQFF. The CDR3 nucleotides are TGCGCCAGCAGCCGCCTGTCTGGGAAGCGTATGGGATACAATGAGCAGTTCTTC.

The table lists this clone with a count of one. The rearrangement uses TRBV6-1 and TRBJ2-7; D not resolved. Trimming removed 4 bases at V and 9 bases at J, with 13 bases between. The germline V gene encodes CDR1 MNHNS and CDR2 SASEGT. CDR3 size: 12 residues. The CDR3, as DNA: TGTGCCAGCAGTGTTAGCATGTGTGGGCAGTACTTC. This gives the protein CASSVSMCGQYF.

The rearrangement links TRBV28 to TRBJ2-7; 10 bases align to TRBD2. The CDR3 has 13 amino acids. In germline, CDR1 is MDHEN, CDR2 SYDVKM. Trimming took 10 bases from V and 4 from J; bases not matched to a gene: 7. Here the CDR3 DNA reads TGTGCCACCACGGGACTAGCGTCGTACGAGCAGTACTTC. Translation gives CATTGLASYEQYF.

This clone appeared a single time. The genes are TRBV28 and TRBJ1-2; D call uncertain. CDR1 and CDR2 from the germline V gene are MDHEN and SYDVKM. The CDR3 runs 14 residues. V was shortened by 5 bases and J by 7 bases, with 17 bases between the two germline ends. In DNA form, the CDR3 reads TGTGCCAGCAGTAGCAGGATTCTCTACTTTGGCTACACCTTC. As protein: CASSSRILYFGYTF.

The V call is TRBV18, the J call TRBJ2-7, with no clear D. The V and J ends lost 1 base and 3 bases respectively, with 10 bases between them. This CDR3 has 14 residues. Germline V CDR1 and CDR2: KGHSH, LQKENI. This chain's CDR3 is CASSPRGDNYEQYF. CDR3 coding DNA: TGTGCCAGCTCACCACGAGGCGACAACTACGAGCAGTACTTC. The whole variable domain, filled in from reference TRBV18 and TRBJ2-7, reads NAGVMQNPRHLVRRRGQEARLRCSPMKGHSHVYWYRQLPEEGLKFMVYLQKENIIDESGMPKERFSAEFPKEGPSILRIQQVVRGDSAAYFCASSPRGDNYEQYFGPGTRLTVT.

The rearrangement joins TRBV5-4 to TRBJ2-7; a possible D gene is TRBD2 (6 bases). The CDR3 loop spans 14 amino acids. Germline values: CDR1 SGHNT, CDR2 YYREEE (reference sequence). With 4 bases removed from V and 6 bases from J, the gap between germline ends came to 17 bases. The CDR3 sequence: CASSETRLEGEQYF. The CDR3 DNA reads TGTGCCAGCAGCGAAACCCGACTAGAGGGCGAGCAGTACTTC.